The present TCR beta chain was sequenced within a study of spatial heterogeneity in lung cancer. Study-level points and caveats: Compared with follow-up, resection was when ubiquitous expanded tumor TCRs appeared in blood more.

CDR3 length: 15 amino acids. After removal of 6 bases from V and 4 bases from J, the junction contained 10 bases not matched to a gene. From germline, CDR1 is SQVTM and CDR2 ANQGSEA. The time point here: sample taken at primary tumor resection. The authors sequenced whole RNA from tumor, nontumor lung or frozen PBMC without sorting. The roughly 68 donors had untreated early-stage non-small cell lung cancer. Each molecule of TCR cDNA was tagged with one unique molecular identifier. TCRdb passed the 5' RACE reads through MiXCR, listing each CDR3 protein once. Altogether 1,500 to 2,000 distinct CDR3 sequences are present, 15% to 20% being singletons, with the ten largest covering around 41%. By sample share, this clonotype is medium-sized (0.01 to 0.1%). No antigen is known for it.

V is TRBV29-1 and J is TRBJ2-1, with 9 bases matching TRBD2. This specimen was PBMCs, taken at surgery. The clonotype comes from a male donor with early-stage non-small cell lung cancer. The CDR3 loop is CSVGKDSGRYNEQFF. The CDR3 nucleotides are TGCAGCGTGGGCAAGGATAGCGGGAGATACAATGAGCAGTTCTTC.